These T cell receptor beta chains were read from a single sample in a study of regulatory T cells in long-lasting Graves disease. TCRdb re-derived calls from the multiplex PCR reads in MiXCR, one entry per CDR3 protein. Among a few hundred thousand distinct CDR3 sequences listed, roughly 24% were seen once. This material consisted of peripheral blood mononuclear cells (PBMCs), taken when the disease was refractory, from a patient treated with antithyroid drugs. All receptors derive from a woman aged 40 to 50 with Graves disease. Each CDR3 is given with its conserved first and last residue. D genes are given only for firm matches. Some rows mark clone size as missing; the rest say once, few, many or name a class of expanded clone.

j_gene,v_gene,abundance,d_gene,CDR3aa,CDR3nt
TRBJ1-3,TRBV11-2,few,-,CASRRTAAGNTIYF,TGTGCCAGCCGCCGTACGGCTGCTGGAAACACCATATATTTT
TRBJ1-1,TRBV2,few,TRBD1,CASYRGTLWDTEAFF,TGTGCCAGCTACAGGGGGACCCTTTGGGACACTGAAGCTTTCTTT
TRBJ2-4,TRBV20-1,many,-,CSARSGGIQYF,TGCAGTGCTAGATCGGGCGGCATTCAGTACTTC
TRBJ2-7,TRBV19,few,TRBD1,CASSTRTGIKYF,TGTGCCAGTAGTACCCGGACAGGGATCAAGTACTTC
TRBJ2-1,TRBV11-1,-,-,CASSRRSVVFNEQFF,TGTGCCAGCAGCCGTCGATCAGTAGTTTTCAATGAGCAGTTCTTC
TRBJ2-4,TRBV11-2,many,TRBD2,CASHGGRNIQYF,TGTGCCAGCCACGGCGGGAGGAACATTCAGTACTTC
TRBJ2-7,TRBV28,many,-,CASSIRQEPYEQYF,TGTGCCAGCAGTATCCGACAGGAGCCCTACGAGCAGTACTTC
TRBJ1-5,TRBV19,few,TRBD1,CASSGGTGGTQPQHF,TGTGCCAGTAGCGGGGGGACAGGGGGTACTCAGCCCCAGCATTTT
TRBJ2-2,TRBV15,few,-,CATSYWGTGELFF,TGTGCCACCAGCTACTGGGGAACCGGGGAGCTGTTTTTT
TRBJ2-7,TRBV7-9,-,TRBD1,CASSLGQGAYYEQYF,TGTGCCAGCAGCCTAGGACAGGGGGCGTATTACGAGCAGTACTTC
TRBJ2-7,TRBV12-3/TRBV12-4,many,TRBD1,CASSSDRAREQYF,TGTGCCAGCAGTTCGGACAGGGCTCGAGAGCAGTACTTC
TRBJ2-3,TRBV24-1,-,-,CATSDPDRTQYF,TGTGCCACCAGTGACCCAGATCGTACGCAGTATTTT
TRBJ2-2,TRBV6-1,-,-,CASSERGQANTGELLF,TGTGCCAGCAGTGAAAGAGGCCAGGCGAACACCGGGGAGCTGCTTTTT
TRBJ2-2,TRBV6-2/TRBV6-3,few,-,CATGENTGELFF,TGTGCCACCGGAGAGAACACCGGGGAGCTGTTTTTT
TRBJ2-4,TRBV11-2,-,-,CASSLEGQRGANIQYF,TGTGCCAGCAGCTTAGAAGGGCAGCGCGGGGCGAACATTCAGTACTTC
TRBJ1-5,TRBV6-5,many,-,CASSYGAGDLDQPQHF,TGTGCCAGCAGTTACGGGGCAGGGGATCTGGATCAGCCCCAGCATTTT
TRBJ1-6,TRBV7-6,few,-,CASSFSGGLLHF,TGTGCCAGCAGCTTTTCCGGGGGACTACTCCACTTT
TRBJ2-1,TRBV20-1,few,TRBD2,CSARSLAGAAYNEQFF,TGCAGTGCTAGGAGTCTAGCGGGAGCCGCCTACAATGAGCAGTTCTTC
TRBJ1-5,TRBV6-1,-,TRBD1,CATAPWGQGKQPQHF,TGTGCCACTGCCCCCTGGGGACAGGGGAAACAGCCCCAGCATTTT
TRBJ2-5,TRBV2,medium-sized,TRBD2,CASTPYTSGQETQYF,TGTGCCAGCACCCCCTACACTAGCGGACAAGAGACCCAGTACTTC
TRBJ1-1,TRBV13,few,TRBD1,CASGDRGNTEAFF,TGTGCCAGCGGGGACAGGGGGAACACTGAAGCTTTCTTT